This TCR beta chain was found in a study of shared clonotypes between healthy human individuals. Donation came from healthy HIV-negative adults that had no recent acute infections or vaccinations. V trimming: 3 bases; J trimming: 5 bases; junction bases outside the gene matches: 7. Germline V gives CDR1 SGHTA, CDR2 FQGTGA. CDR3 length equals 15 residues. Profiled with immunoSEQ multiplex PCR; TCRdb holds only in-frame clones, not every one. The table has roughly 1 million clones, around 74% seen once. Sequencing was performed on memory CD4+ T cells sorted from blood. The sample's subset: CD45RA-negative fraction. The chain links TRBV7-3 to TRBJ2-3, with 8 nucleotides matching TRBD2. The origin of this receptor is a man younger than 30 in good health. CDR3 bases: TGTGCCAGCAGCTTCAGGGGACTAGTAAGAGATACGCAGTATTTT. Translated, it gives CASSFRGLVRDTQYF.